Listed below are T cell receptor beta chains from one sample, sequenced in a study of cytomegalovirus exposure and HLA in healthy donors. Method: immunoSEQ multiplex PCR; TCRdb's copy keeps in-frame clones and lacks some. The data contain 100,000 to 150,000 clones, 90% to 95% of them singletons. Sequencing was performed on PBMCs. The receptors come from a young woman in good health and CMV-seronegative. Each CDR3 is given with its conserved first and last residue. The order of the fields is V gene, J gene, D gene, clone size, CDR3 protein, CDR3 DNA. A D gene is named only where the DNA matches it firmly. Some rows mark clone size as missing; the rest say once, few, many or name a class of expanded clone.

V: TRBV2
J: TRBJ1-4
D: -
size: -
CDR3: CASSDRGPEKLFF
DNA: TGTGCCAGCAGTGACAGGGGACCTGAAAAACTGTTTTTT

V: TRBV2
J: TRBJ1-5
D: TRBD1
size: -
CDR3: CASSGQGAGNQPQHF
DNA: TGTGCCAGCAGTGGACAGGGGGCCGGCAATCAGCCCCAGCATTTT

V: TRBV28
J: TRBJ2-7
D: -
size: -
CDR3: CASRAATYEQYF
DNA: TGTGCCAGCAGGGCGGCAACTTACGAGCAGTACTTC

V: TRBV18
J: TRBJ1-1
D: -
size: -
CDR3: CASSPGYDGGRNTEAFF
DNA: TGTGCCAGCTCACCTGGATACGATGGGGGCCGAAACACTGAAGCTTTCTTT

V: TRBV15
J: TRBJ1-6
D: -
size: once
CDR3: CATAEGMGSPLHF
DNA: TGTGCCACCGCCGAGGGTATGGGGTCACCCCTCCACTTT

V: TRBV5-6
J: TRBJ2-7
D: TRBD1
size: -
CDR3: CASSSVPDRGEYF
DNA: TGTGCCAGCAGCTCCGTACCGGACAGGGGAGAGTACTTC

V: TRBV6-1
J: TRBJ2-1
D: -
size: -
CDR3: CASRGDRVDEQFF
DNA: TGTGCCAGCAGAGGGGATAGGGTCGATGAGCAGTTCTTC

V: TRBV19
J: TRBJ2-1
D: -
size: -
CDR3: CASSPRSGSGPRREKYNEQFF
DNA: TGTGCCAGTAGTCCCAGGTCCGGAAGTGGTCCTCGGCGCGAGAAATACAATGAGCAGTTCTTC

V: TRBV7-9
J: TRBJ2-5
D: TRBD2
size: -
CDR3: CASSLAGRGAQETQYF
DNA: TGTGCCAGCAGCTTAGCGGGGCGGGGGGCCCAAGAGACCCAGTACTTC

V: TRBV5-1
J: TRBJ2-3
D: TRBD2
size: -
CDR3: CASSRLASGSVTDTQYF
DNA: TGCGCCAGCAGCCGACTAGCTAGCGGGAGCGTAACAGATACGCAGTATTTT

V: TRBV12-5
J: TRBJ2-1
D: TRBD2
size: -
CDR3: CASARGLAGGYEQFF
DNA: TGTGCTAGTGCTCGGGGACTAGCGGGGGGGTATGAGCAGTTCTTC

V: TRBV9
J: TRBJ2-1
D: TRBD2
size: -
CDR3: CASSVGLAGFAEQFF
DNA: TGTGCCAGCAGCGTCGGGCTAGCGGGATTTGCTGAGCAGTTCTTC

V: TRBV19
J: TRBJ2-7
D: TRBD2
size: few
CDR3: CASSEYSGRSSYEQYF
DNA: TGTGCCAGTAGTGAGTATAGCGGGAGGTCCTCCTACGAGCAGTACTTC

V: TRBV2
J: TRBJ2-5
D: -
size: -
CDR3: CASSDLSIQETQYF
DNA: TGTGCCAGCAGTGATCTTAGCATTCAAGAGACCCAGTACTTC

V: TRBV2
J: TRBJ2-7
D: TRBD1
size: -
CDR3: CASRAGTGGPQYF
DNA: TGTGCCAGCAGGGCCGGGACAGGGGGCCCGCAGTACTTC

V: TRBV5-1
J: TRBJ2-1
D: TRBD1
size: -
CDR3: CASSSRPGQSGAFVQFF
DNA: TGCGCCAGCAGCTCGCGCCCGGGACAGAGTGGTGCGTTTGTGCAGTTCTTC

V: TRBV29-1
J: TRBJ2-7
D: -
size: -
CDR3: CSVIQGGHEQYF
DNA: TGCAGCGTTATACAGGGCGGCCACGAGCAGTACTTC

V: TRBV27
J: TRBJ2-1
D: TRBD2
size: once
CDR3: CASSRLAGSYNEQFF
DNA: TGTGCCAGCAGTCGGCTAGCGGGTTCCTACAATGAGCAGTTCTTC

V: TRBV5-6
J: TRBJ2-7
D: TRBD1
size: once
CDR3: CASSRGQGQYEQYF
DNA: TGTGCCAGCAGCCGGGGACAGGGGCAATACGAGCAGTACTTC